This paragraph covers one TCR beta chain sequence. There is no known antigen for this receptor. Base qualities were left out, and no much larger clone turns up one base away. The CDR3 holds 11 amino acids from the cysteine to the phenylalanine. Kept here is only the CDR3 DNA, which spans 33 bases and is read in frame from base 1. The junction carries 13 bases between V and J, which are trimmed by 4 bases and 10 bases respectively. From a lookup of the germline V gene (reference sequence), CDR1 and CDR2 are GTSNPN and SVGIG. The record originates from a study of cytotoxic CD8 clonotypes in ibrutinib-treated CLL listed by TCRdb under 2021. Concerning the study at large: In this cohort, 15 patients were treatment-naive and some 10 were relapsed/refractory, while around 18 had unmutated IGHV. Partial responses were observed in approximately 24 patients and complete responses in 2; after a median follow-up of around 68 months, remission was maintained in approximately 14 patients and progression was observed in approximately 12. The response samples were drawn at a median of roughly eleven months into treatment, with a range of about 6 to 40 months. On average, each sample yielded hundreds of thousands of productive templates and tens of thousands of productive rearrangements. Of the approximately 91 people in the trial, 26 had longitudinal samples available. Cryopreserved peripheral blood mononuclear cells were obtained before treatment, at response, and at either sustained remission or disease progression. Every remission and progressive disease sample was obtained while ibrutinib was still being received by the patients.

The sample's time point label, decoded: roughly 2 years on ibrutinib. Around 2 micrograms of genomic DNA were extracted from cryopreserved PBMCs for TCR beta library preparation. High-throughput TCR beta sequencing was performed on longitudinal blood samples from CLL patients receiving ibrutinib monotherapy. Patients were enrolled in a phase 2 open-label single-center ibrutinib monotherapy trial. A MiSeq instrument was used for deep resolution sequencing, which targeted depths ranging from 1 in 1 million up to 1 in 200,000 T cells, with coverage averaging 10x for each clonotype. The immunoSEQ hsTCRB Kit was used to generate the TCR beta libraries. The authors' analysis ran thus. Data were analyzed with ImmunoSEQ Data Assistant and ImmunoSEQ Analyzer, with V, D and J genes assigned per IMGT definitions. Clonality, with values ranging from 0 to 1, was calculated as one minus the normalized Shannon entropy of productive rearrangement frequencies. Only overrepresented clonotypes making up at least 0.05% of the repertoire of each patient were included in the public clonotype analysis. Approximately 13 age-matched healthy donor repertoires from immuneACCESS served as clonality controls. The table comes from immuneACCESS by way of TCRdb, which keeps in-frame sequences with V and J called. Part of the clones is missing from these tables; in studies checked, under half for an unresolved V gene and the rest for unknown reasons. The V and J calls and clone size are taken from that table; D and trimming were inferred from the DNA. The sample table records about 130,000 clones; roughly 84% of these occur just once. Together, the top ten hold 2.5% to 3.5% of the sample.

On the study overall, not on this receptor specifically: Clonality increased at ibrutinib response, stayed stable in sustained remission, and fell back toward baseline at progression. Public clonotypes were found to be uncommon and were observed to contract or remain stable during treatment; the increase in clonality was shown to reflect expansion of private clonotypes at ibrutinib response. Baseline clonality exceeded that of age-matched healthy donors and correlated strongly with circulating CD8+ T-cell counts. Sampling times were not matched between patients in sustained remission and patients whose disease was progressing, and lymph node repertoires were not examined.

This TCR was sampled from a human donor with chronic lymphocytic leukemia. The chain was built from TRBV30 and TRBJ2-5; TRBD2 is a possible D gene, resting on 5 matching bases. The sample in question was PBMCs, obtained after 24 months of ibrutinib treatment. Here is the DNA: TGTGCCTGGAAGGCCCCCGAGGGCCAGTACTTC. It is translated as CAWKAPEGQYF.